The clone carrying this T cell receptor (beta chain) has ten or more counts. Its antigen remains unknown. The source of the sample is a study of blood T cells in healthy people across ages. Alongside a J-beta primer mix, a sample-barcoded 5' primer served in a second PCR lasting about 7 to 11 cycles. A template-switch adaptor with 12 random nucleotides tagged each cDNA molecule. TCRdb processed the 5' RACE reads anew with MiXCR; each CDR3 protein has one entry. The sample lists over a million distinct CDR3 sequences, under 55% occurring once. CDR3 size: 14 residues. The V end lost 2 bases, the J end lost 8 bases, and 14 bases lay between the germline ends. Germline-derived CDR1 and CDR2 are SGHRS and YFSETQ. Regarding the study as a whole: What prevented conclusive comparison of naive and antigen-experienced cells was that PBMCs were unsorted. The study found more naive CD4+ cells and higher diversity in long-lived than aged donors.

The rearrangement joins TRBV5-1 to TRBJ2-1, with D possibly TRBD2 on 5 matching bases. The receptor was isolated from a woman younger than 35 in good health. Sequenced material: blood. The DNA of the CDR3 is TGCGCCAGCAGCTTCAGCGGTCGGGTAGATGAGCAGTTCTTC. Amino acid sequence: CASSFSGRVDEQFF. Based on the CDR3 plus reference TRBV5-1 and TRBJ2-1, the full variable domain is KAGVTQTPRYLIKTRGQQVTLSCSPISGHRSVSWYQQTPGQGLQFLFEYFSETQRNKGNFPGRFSGRQFSNSRSEMNVSTLELGDSALYLCASSFSGRVDEQFFGPGTRLTVL.